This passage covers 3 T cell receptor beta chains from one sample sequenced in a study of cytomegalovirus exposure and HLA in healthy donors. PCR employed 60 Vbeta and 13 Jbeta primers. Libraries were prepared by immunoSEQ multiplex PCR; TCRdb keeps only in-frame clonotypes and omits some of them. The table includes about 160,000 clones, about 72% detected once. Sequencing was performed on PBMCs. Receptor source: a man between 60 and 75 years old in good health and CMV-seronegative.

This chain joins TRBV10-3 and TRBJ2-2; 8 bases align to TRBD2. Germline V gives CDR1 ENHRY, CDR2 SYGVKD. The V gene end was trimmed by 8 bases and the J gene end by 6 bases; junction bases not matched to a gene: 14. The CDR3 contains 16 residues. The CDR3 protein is CAIARAGGVRSGELFF. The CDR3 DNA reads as TGTGCCATCGCCCGGGCGGGGGGCGTACGGTCCGGGGAGCTGTTTTTT.

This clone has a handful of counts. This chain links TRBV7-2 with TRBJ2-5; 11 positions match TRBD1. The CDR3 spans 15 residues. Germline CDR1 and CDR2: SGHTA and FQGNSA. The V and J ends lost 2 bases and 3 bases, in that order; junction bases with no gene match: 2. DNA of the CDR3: TGTGCCAGCAGCTTACAGGGACAGGGGGAAGAGACCCAGTACTTC. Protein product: CASSLQGQGEETQYF.

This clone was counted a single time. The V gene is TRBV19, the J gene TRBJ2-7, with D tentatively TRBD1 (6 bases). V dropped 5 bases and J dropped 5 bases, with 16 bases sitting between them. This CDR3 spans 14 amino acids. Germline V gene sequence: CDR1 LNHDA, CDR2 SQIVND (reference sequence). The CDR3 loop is CASSLQGTFHEQYF. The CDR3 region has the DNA TGTGCCAGTAGTTTACAGGGAACGTTCCACGAGCAGTACTTC.